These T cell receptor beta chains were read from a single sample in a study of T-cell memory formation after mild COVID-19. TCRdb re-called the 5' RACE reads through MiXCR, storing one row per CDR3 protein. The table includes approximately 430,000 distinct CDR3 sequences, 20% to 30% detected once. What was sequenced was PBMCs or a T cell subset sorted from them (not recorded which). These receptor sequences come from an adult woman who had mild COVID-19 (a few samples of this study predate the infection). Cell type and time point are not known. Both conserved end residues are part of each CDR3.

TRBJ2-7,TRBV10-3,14,CAISEVTSGYEQYF
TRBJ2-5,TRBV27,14,CASSSVGPGETQYF
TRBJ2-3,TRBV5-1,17,CASSRLAGPIYTDTQYF
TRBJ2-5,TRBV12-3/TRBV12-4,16,CASSLNPSLYQETQYF
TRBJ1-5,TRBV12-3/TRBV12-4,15,CASSFGTGAGQPQHF
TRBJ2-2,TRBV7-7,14,CASSLLDSQGELFF
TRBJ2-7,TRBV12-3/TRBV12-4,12,CASSLLPYEQYF
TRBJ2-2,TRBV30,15,CAWRPTERDTGELFF
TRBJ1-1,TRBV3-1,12,CASSQDTTEAFF
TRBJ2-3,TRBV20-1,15,CSAPRTSGGTDTQYF
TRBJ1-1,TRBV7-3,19,CASSSNPRDGQSMNTEAFF